Detailed here is one TCR beta chain. Its matching antigen is unknown. These data belong to a study of OX40 agonist ivuxolimab in advanced cancers. Whole-study context: Every 2 weeks, patients received ivuxolimab intravenously, dosed at 0.01 to 10 mg/kg.

General study findings and limits: Clonal expansion was among the lowest in partial responders at 0.1-3.0 mg/kg, especially CD8+.

Autoimmune disease history or systemic immunosuppression led to patient exclusion. Germline values: CDR1 SGHTS, CDR2 YDEGEE. The CDR3 has 17 amino acids. Trimming left V 4 bases short and J 6 bases short, with 23 bases between. TCRdb keeps only in-frame clones here, not all; method: immunoSEQ multiplex PCR. Of more than 65,000 clones in the sample, approximately 90% were seen once. The rearrangement joins TRBV5-8 to TRBJ2-1; D may be TRBD1 or TRBD2 (5 bases each). The origin of this receptor is an adult with an advanced solid tumor such as melanoma, head and neck, liver or kidney cancer. Sequencing was performed on CD4+ or CD8+ T cells sorted from blood, taken in a trial of the OX40 agonist ivuxolimab. This CDR3 reads CASSRTGTRMTSNEQFF. In DNA, the CDR3 is TGTGCCAGCAGCAGAACCGGGACCCGCATGACGTCCAATGAGCAGTTCTTC.